This is a list of T cell receptor beta chains from one sample in a study of blood T cell repertoires in COVID-19. Assay: immunoSEQ multiplex PCR; the TCRdb copy retains only in-frame clones and omits some. The data contain approximately 85,000 clones, less than 95% of them singletons. The source material was peripheral blood. The receptors were sampled from a woman between 50 and 59 years old in a cohort sampled during active COVID-19. Both conserved end residues are trimmed from each CDR3. D genes are given only for firm matches. Part of the rows lack a size; the others show once, few, many or a class for expanded clones.

d_gene	v_gene	j_gene	abundance	CDR3aa
.	TRBV27	TRBJ1-3	.	ASSSGLGNTIY
.	TRBV18	TRBJ1-1	.	ASSIQTANTEAF
.	TRBV2	TRBJ2-1	.	ASSSGVYNEQF
.	TRBV19	TRBJ1-1	.	ASSTRVGGTEAF
.	TRBV7-9	TRBJ1-2	.	ASSSIRRTANGYT
TRBD1	TRBV28	TRBJ1-1	.	ASNRRGQGYNEAF
.	TRBV4-2	TRBJ2-5	.	ASSQDPGASQGQY
TRBD1	TRBV3-1/TRBV3-2	TRBJ2-7	once	ASSPGQGKY
TRBD1	TRBV9	TRBJ1-2	.	ASSVGQGPPPNYGYT
.	TRBV7-9	TRBJ1-2	.	ASSHPDPANYGYT
TRBD2	TRBV27	TRBJ2-1	.	ASRVLTSGTVLGREQF
.	TRBV19	TRBJ1-1	.	ASSIGGSLMNTEAF
.	TRBV7-9	TRBJ1-4	once	ASSFGDTLATNEKLF
.	TRBV13	TRBJ1-4	.	ASSSLNSNEKLF
.	TRBV2	TRBJ2-5	once	ASRRITSRQETQY
.	TRBV13	TRBJ2-3	.	ASSLTSSDTQY
.	TRBV28	TRBJ2-3	once	ASSLLGAVRMTDTQY
.	TRBV7-2	TRBJ2-5	.	ASSSGYQETQY
TRBD1	TRBV7-9	TRBJ2-7	.	ASSLRQGTYEQY
TRBD1	TRBV10-3	TRBJ1-5	.	AIRPGQGEGQPQH
TRBD2	TRBV4-1	TRBJ2-2	.	ASSLLAGGGGGTGELF
TRBD1	TRBV11-3	TRBJ1-1	.	ASSFSGQGNTEAF
TRBD1	TRBV7-3	TRBJ1-2	few	ASSGPDRGGYT
TRBD2	TRBV6-6	TRBJ2-4	.	ASAGLGWDIQY
.	TRBV27	TRBJ1-6	.	ASTAQGPLSPLH
TRBD2	TRBV28	TRBJ2-7	.	ASSQLAGAPGLSSYEQY
.	TRBV10-2	TRBJ1-1	once	ASSEWRGGSGNTEAF
TRBD2	TRBV11-1	TRBJ2-3	.	ASSLATSGSDTQY
.	TRBV5-1	TRBJ1-1	.	ASSLSGDTEAF
TRBD2	TRBV4-1	TRBJ2-7	.	ASSQDGLAGGPSYEQY
.	TRBV6-4	TRBJ2-3	.	ASRLEGGVTDTQY
.	TRBV28	TRBJ2-1	.	ASSLSPNEQF
.	TRBV10-3	TRBJ2-1	.	AISQREAEGHNEQF
TRBD1	TRBV10-2	TRBJ2-7	once	ASSETGGLAEQY
.	TRBV29-1	TRBJ2-7	.	SVESQATYEQY
TRBD1	TRBV7-8	TRBJ1-2	.	ASSTRDRERGDGYT
.	TRBV7-9	TRBJ1-6	.	ASSLGRGTYNSPLH
TRBD2	TRBV18	TRBJ2-2	.	ASSIGLAVTGELF
.	TRBV21-1	TRBJ2-2	.	ASSRGWGDTGELF
.	TRBV6-5	TRBJ1-1	.	ASSPGFGYTEAF
.	TRBV7-2	TRBJ2-2	once	ASSLGIRGRTGELF